The T cell receptor (beta chain) described here comes from a study of T cells in Graves' hyperthyroidism and ophthalmopathy. Looking at the study overall: Peripheral blood samples were taken at initial diagnosis, prior to any treatment. Study outcomes and limitations: It was a median approximately 6 months before onset that the model predicted ophthalmopathy.

This clonotype has only a few counts. Its target is not known. One junction end does not reproduce the germline sequence, and a read error may be involved. Disease duration was under 3 months in the ophthalmopathy patients, who also had a Clinical Activity Score of at least 3 and a NOSPECS grade of at least 4. Clinical symptoms, serum thyroxine, TRAb, thyroid ultrasound and orbital computed tomography informed diagnoses. The TCR beta CDR3 regions underwent amplification using RNA transcripts as the source. The HTBI primer set drove a first-round RT-PCR of the TCR CDR3. A single record per CDR3 protein comes from TCRdb applying MiXCR to the multiplex PCR reads. Among around 540,000 distinct CDR3 sequences listed, 15% to 20% were seen once. CDR1 MNHEY and CDR2 SVGAGI come from the germline V gene. The CDR3 has 13 residues.

Specimen: blood. The chain links TRBV6-5 to TRBJ2-7; D gene unclear. The sequence derives from a woman in her twenties or thirties with Graves' ophthalmopathy. Here the CDR3 DNA reads TGTGCCAGCAGTTACTCGCTATCCTCCGAGCAGTACTTC. Translated, it gives CASSYSLSSEQYF.